A single sample is the source of the 4 T cell receptor beta chains below, sequenced in a study of tumor-infiltrating lymphocytes in primary liver carcinoma (dated 2017 in TCRdb). The sequencing machine was an Illumina HiSeq 2500. Using a constant-region primer and ProtoScript II reverse transcriptase, TCRbeta-specific cDNA was reverse-transcribed from 500 ng total RNA. TCRbeta libraries were built with three nested multiplex PCR rounds, a slightly modified ARM-PCR procedure. The first two PCR rounds used multiplex TRBV1-TRBV30 forward primers with a Cbeta reverse primer, each for about 10 cycles. TCRdb took the public reads, trimmed them with fastp at Q25, ran MiXCR for clone calling and kept in-frame beta chains. Under each unique CDR3 protein, matching rows form one entry showing the most common genes and DNA. A total of approximately 300,000 distinct CDR3 sequences appear in this sample, 65% of them only once. The ten top clones hold more than 8.5% of the sample.

RNA from unsorted whole blood was extracted with TRIzol reagent, and germline DNA was obtained with the DNeasy Blood & Tissue kit. Sequencing was performed on peripheral blood. These receptors originate from a man in his forties with primary liver carcinoma and hepatitis B virus infection.

To note about this clonotype: The final CDR3 position lacks the conserved phenylalanine or tryptophan, pointing to a likely read error. The J gene is TRBJ2-1, the V gene TRBV15; TRBD2 agrees at 7 bases. This CDR3 comprises 17 residues. J was trimmed by 10 bases and V by 0 bases; bases with no gene match: 15. Germline V gene sequence: CDR1 LNHNV, CDR2 YYDKDF (reference sequence). The CDR3 protein is CATSRDTGGLSYDEQFS. In DNA, the CDR3 is TGTGCCACCAGCAGAGACACGGGAGGTTTATCTTATGACGAGCAGTTCTCC.

With regard to this clonotype: Germline and junction disagree at one end, which may indicate a read error. The rearrangement uses TRBV6-2 or TRBV6-3 and TRBJ2-2; D gene uncertain. This CDR3 is built from 13 residues. The V gene's germline CDR1 is MNHEY and CDR2 SVGEGT. CDR3 residues: CTSSCSDTGELFF. The CDR3 region has the DNA TGTACCAGCAGTTGCTCGGACACCGGGGAGCTGTTTTTT.

This clonotype was found many times. The rearrangement links TRBV4-2 to TRBJ2-1; the D is unclear. Trimming pared 0 bases from V and 0 bases from J, leaving 9 bases between. Germline V CDR1 and CDR2: LGHNA, YNFKEQ. The CDR3 loop spans 16 amino acids. The chain's CDR3 is CASSQDLFHSYNEQFF. The CDR3 bases are TGTGCCAGCAGCCAAGATTTGTTCCACTCCTACAATGAGCAGTTCTTC.

Ten or more counts support this clonotype. The chain has TRBV12-3 or TRBV12-4 and TRBJ1-5; D uncertain. Trimming pared 0 bases from V and 6 bases from J, leaving 6 bases between. The CDR3 totals 13 residues. The CDR3: CASSLAGSQPQHF. Written as DNA, the CDR3 is TGTGCCAGCAGTTTAGCGGGGAGTCAGCCCCAGCATTTT.